Presented here are 7 T cell receptor beta chains from one specimen sequenced in a study of blood T cell repertoires in COVID-19 (dated by TCRdb to the early 2020s). Receptors were amplified or captured by the immunoSEQ multiplex PCR assay. TCRdb provides this immuneACCESS table in a form limited to in-frame rearrangements. Some clones are lacking; in checked studies, under half of them reflect an unresolved V gene, and why the rest are absent is not known. The table for this sample lists some 230,000 clones; over 75% of them were counted only once. The leading ten clones occupy 3% to 4% of the sample. Sequenced input: PBMCs or T cells enriched from blood (not recorded which). These receptors all stem from a woman aged 18-35 years in a cohort exposed to, infected with or recovered from COVID-19 (not recorded which).

DNA of the CDR3: TGTGCCAGCAGCGTAGATACTAGCGGGGGGGCACCCGGGGCCAACGTCCTGACTTTC. Amino acids: CASSVDTSGGAPGANVLTF. The V and J genes are TRBV9 and TRBJ2-6, with TRBD2 matching over 13 bases. J was trimmed by 4 bases and V by 0 bases; bases with no gene match: 7. This CDR3 contains 19 residues. CDR1 is SGDLS and CDR2 is YYNGEE in the germline V gene.

The chain is built from TRBV7-3 and TRBJ1-3, with D perhaps TRBD1 (5 bases). The germline V gene encodes CDR1 SGHTA and CDR2 FQGTGA. The CDR3 extends over 13 amino acids. The ends were cut back, 9 bases at V and 0 bases at J, with 9 bases in the middle. The CDR3 sequence: CASSQGSGNTIYF. CDR3 nucleotide sequence: TGTGCCAGTAGTCAGGGCTCTGGAAACACCATATATTTT.

The CDR3 reads CASEWDRVSPLHF. DNA for the CDR3: TGTGCCAGCGAATGGGACAGGGTTTCACCCCTCCACTTT. The chain is built from TRBV2 and TRBJ1-6, with 9 bases matching TRBD1. Unmatched junction bases numbered 5, after V lost 8 bases and J lost 9 bases. Germline values: CDR1 SNHLY, CDR2 FYNNEI. The CDR3 has 13 amino acids.

The CDR3 sequence is CASSRSGRAYEQYF. CDR3 nucleotides: TGTGCCAGCAGCAGAAGCGGGAGGGCCTACGAGCAGTACTTC. The V gene is TRBV7-9, the J gene TRBJ2-7; 10 bases agree with TRBD2. Germline V gene sequence: CDR1 SEHNR, CDR2 FQNEAQ (reference sequence). The CDR3 contains 14 residues. With 5 bases clipped from V and 2 bases from J, the junction kept 3 bases outside the gene matches.

This clone was seen more than once but under ten times. V usage is TRBV24-1 and J usage is TRBJ2-7; D gene ambiguous. Trimming pared 2 bases from V and 5 bases from J, leaving 12 bases between. This CDR3 is 14 amino acids long. Germline CDR1 KGHDR, CDR2 SFDVKD. The CDR3 here is CATSDSLSRDEQYF. The DNA of the CDR3 is TGTGCCACCAGTGATTCCCTTTCGAGAGACGAGCAGTACTTC.

This chain connects TRBV5-1 to TRBJ2-7, with TRBD2 matching over 8 bases. The CDR3 loop spans 16 amino acids. The J segment lost 0 bases and the V segment lost 0 bases, leaving 5 bases of the junction unmatched. Germline V gene data show CDR1 as SGHRS and CDR2 as YFSETQ. CDR3 DNA sequence: TGCGCCAGCAGCTTGGGTGCCGGGACTAGCTCCTACGAGCAGTACTTC. As protein: CASSLGAGTSSYEQYF.

The chain combines TRBV2 with TRBJ1-2; TRBD1 matches 8 bases. The V and J ends lost 7 bases and 2 bases, in that order; junction bases with no gene match: 9. The CDR3 sequence is 15 residues long. Looked up from germline, CDR1 is SNHLY and CDR2 is FYNNEI. CDR3 amino acids: CASTRAQGANYGYTF. The CDR3 bases are TGTGCCAGCACCCGAGCCCAGGGGGCCAACTATGGCTACACCTTC. Supplemented by reference TRBV2 and TRBJ1-2, the full variable domain reads EPEVTQTPSHQVTQMGQEVILRCVPISNHLYFYWYRQILGQKVEFLVSFYNNEISEKSEIFDDQFSVERPDGSNFTLKIRSTKLEDSAMYFCASTRAQGANYGYTFGSGTRLTVV.